This T cell receptor beta chain derives from a study of post-analysis software for immune sequencing data. Study-wide points: The five TRBV segments detected at higher frequency in patients than in controls included TRBV5-6, TRBV5-1 and TRBV20-1.

About this clonotype: Its antigen is not known.

This CDR3 region has 15 residues. CDR1 is SEHNR, CDR2 FQNEAQ, per germline (reference sequence). Researchers reported that TCR beta cDNA libraries carried unique molecular identifiers. In TCRdb, the PCR reads were re-called with MiXCR into one record per CDR3 protein. The profile shows roughly 650,000 distinct CDR3 sequences, more than 50% of them singletons. Sample: blood. V gene TRBV7-9 combines with J gene TRBJ2-4; 13 nucleotides agree with TRBD2. The J call may not be correct, given that the DNA end is closer to TRBJ2-7. The receptor's source is a girl aged 2 to 10 with multiple sclerosis. CDR3 residues: CASSSRTSGRREQYF. The CDR3 bases are TGTGCCAGCAGCTCCCGGACTAGCGGGAGACGCGAGCAGTACTTC.